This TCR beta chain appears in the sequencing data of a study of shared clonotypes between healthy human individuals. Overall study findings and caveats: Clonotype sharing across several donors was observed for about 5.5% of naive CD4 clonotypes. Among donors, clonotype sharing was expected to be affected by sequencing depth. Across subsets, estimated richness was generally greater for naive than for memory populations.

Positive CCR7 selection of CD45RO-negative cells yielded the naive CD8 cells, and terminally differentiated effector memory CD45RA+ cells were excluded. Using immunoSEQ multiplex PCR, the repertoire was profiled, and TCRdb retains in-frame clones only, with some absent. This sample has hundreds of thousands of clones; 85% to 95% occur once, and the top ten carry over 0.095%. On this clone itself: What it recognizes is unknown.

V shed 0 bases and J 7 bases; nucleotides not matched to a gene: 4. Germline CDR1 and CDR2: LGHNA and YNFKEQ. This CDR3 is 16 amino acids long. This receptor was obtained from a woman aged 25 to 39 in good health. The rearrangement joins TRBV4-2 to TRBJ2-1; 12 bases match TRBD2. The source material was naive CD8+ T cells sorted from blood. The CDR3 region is CASSQERTSGINEQFF. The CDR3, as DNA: TGTGCCAGCAGCCAAGAGAGGACTAGCGGGATTAATGAGCAGTTCTTC.